This T cell receptor (beta chain) was retrieved from a study of T cell responses to AZD1222 COVID-19 vaccine (dated by TCRdb to about 2021). With respect to the entire study: TCR sequencing covered over 230 trial participants: 207 given two doses of AZD1222 and around 25 given two doses of MenACWY control vaccine. Trial participants were enrolled by age into 18-55, 56-69 and 70-plus year subgroups, with roughly 160, 29 and 62 TCR-sequenced participants respectively.

In the case of this clone: There is no known antigen for this receptor. Qualities for individual bases were not recorded, and no much larger clone is one base off.

Taken with the paper, the label for time point translates to: about 28 days (+/-7) after the second vaccine dose. The treatment or condition label corresponds to: meningococcal conjugate vaccine given as trial control. The vaccinee samples were drawn from two UK trials, COV001 and COV002, one of which was a single-blind randomized controlled phase 2/3 trial testing AZD1222 (ChAdOx1 nCoV-19) in healthy adults. Trial participant PBMC samples were collected at day 0 and day 28 after the second dose for TCRbeta chain sequencing. The CDR3 regions of human TCRbeta chains were subjected to immunosequencing. The published analysis was carried out like this. TCRs in the repertoires were compared against a reference library of SARS-CoV-2-specific TCRs that had been generated with the MIRA antigen-specificity platform. Breadth was defined as the fraction of unique TCRs that were SARS-CoV-2-associated. Depth was defined as the fraction of total T cells that were SARS-CoV-2-associated. Using the MIRA data, every spike-specific TCR was mapped to the spike region that the TCR reacted to and assigned to either a CD4 or a CD8 class. Log10-transformed breadth and depth values were compared by one-way ANOVA with Sidak's multiple comparisons tests. In its TCRdb copy, this immuneACCESS table keeps in-frame sequences only and misses some clones. Where compared with another copy, unresolved V genes explain less than half of these, and the others have no known cause. Clone size and the V and J calls come from that table; the DNA yielded D and trimming. This sample holds about 210,000 clones; roughly 94% were observed only once. The ten largest clonotypes hold about 1.5% of the sample.

Summary of the overall study and its limitations: A significant rise in spike-specific TCR breadth and depth was observed after two AZD1222 doses relative to day 0 and relative to MenACWY recipients. Most participants were white British and females outnumbered males, and the authors suggested that clonal diversity may have been underestimated. The vaccine-associated CD4 TCRs covered the entire spike protein, and the dominant responses fell in regions 160-218 and 743-854. Because no day 14 peak-response samples were available, the repertoires could be characterized only after the peak T cell response. Only 5 to 7 AZD1222 recipients were SARS-CoV-2 seropositive at baseline, limiting conclusions about previously exposed vaccinees. Reportedly, close to half of the unique spike-specific TCRs recognized epitopes lying outside the regions that are mutated in the B.1.351 and B.1.1.7 variants. In the small 56-69-year group, the increase in depth fell short of significance, most likely because of low power.

The TCR originated in an adult who received the MenACWY meningococcal vaccine as a control. The sample in question was peripheral blood, obtained 28 days after the second dose of the MenACWY control vaccine.

At the DNA level, the sequence is TGCGCCAGCAGTGATCGGGTAGGGTCCTCTCTCTGCGAGCAGTACTTC. This translates into CASSDRVGSSLCEQYF. The chain is made from TRBV10-1 and TRBJ2-7, with the D segment identity uncertain. Measured from the cysteine to the phenylalanine, the CDR3 is 16 residues long. Solely the CDR3 DNA is kept, with 48 bases framed from the first base. The CDR1 and CDR2 encoded by the germline V gene (reference sequence) are WNHNN and SYGVQD. V gives up 3 bases and J gives up 6 bases, and the segment between their germline ends measures 21 bases.